A selection of T cell receptor beta chains follows, all from one sample in a study of blood T cell repertoires in COVID-19. Data came from immunoSEQ multiplex PCR; TCRdb stores just in-frame clones and leaves some out. The data show more than 200,000 clones, roughly 84% seen once. Source material: peripheral blood. The source of these receptors is a woman aged 40 to 50 who had recovered from COVID-19. The CDR3 runs from the conserved cysteine through the conserved F or W. Each record gives: V gene, D gene, J gene, clone size, CDR3 DNA, CDR3 protein. D genes are given only for firm matches. Rows give clone size only sometimes, using once, few, many, or a class for an expanded clone.

v_call: TRBV11-3
d_call: TRBD1
j_call: TRBJ2-7
clone_size: .
cdr3_nt: TGTGCCAGCAGCCAAGGACAGGGCCGAGGGGAGCAGTACTTC
cdr3_aa: CASSQGQGRGEQYF

v_call: TRBV7-6
d_call: .
j_call: TRBJ2-2
clone_size: .
cdr3_nt: TGTGCCAGCACCAGAGACACGGTGGCCACCGGGGAGCTGTTTTTT
cdr3_aa: CASTRDTVATGELFF

v_call: TRBV12-3/TRBV12-4
d_call: TRBD1
j_call: TRBJ1-2
clone_size: .
cdr3_nt: TGTGCCAGCAGTTTAGGAGGGGGCTTTGGCTACACCTTC
cdr3_aa: CASSLGGGFGYTF

v_call: TRBV11-3
d_call: TRBD1
j_call: TRBJ1-1
clone_size: .
cdr3_nt: TGTGCCAGCAGCCGCGGACAGGATACTGAAGCTTTCTTT
cdr3_aa: CASSRGQDTEAFF

v_call: TRBV3-1/TRBV3-2
d_call: TRBD2
j_call: TRBJ2-1
clone_size: .
cdr3_nt: TGTGCCAGCAGCCAAGAAGGCTCACTAGCTGGGGCGGGGGGCAAATACAATGAGCAGTTCTTC
cdr3_aa: CASSQEGSLAGAGGKYNEQFF

v_call: TRBV14
d_call: .
j_call: TRBJ2-3
clone_size: .
cdr3_nt: TGTGCCAGCAGCCGCCTGCAGGCAGATACGCAGTATTTT
cdr3_aa: CASSRLQADTQYF

v_call: TRBV28
d_call: .
j_call: TRBJ2-7
clone_size: once
cdr3_nt: TGTGCCAGCAGTTCCACGCTACAGGGTAGGCAGTACTTC
cdr3_aa: CASSSTLQGRQYF

v_call: TRBV11-2
d_call: .
j_call: TRBJ1-3
clone_size: .
cdr3_nt: TGTGCCAGCAGCTTCGAGGCCGGGAGCACCATATATTTT
cdr3_aa: CASSFEAGSTIYF

v_call: TRBV4-3
d_call: .
j_call: TRBJ1-6
clone_size: .
cdr3_nt: TGCGCCAGCAGCCAAGCTAGCGGATCTGGGGATAATTCACCCCTCCACTTT
cdr3_aa: CASSQASGSGDNSPLHF

v_call: TRBV6-5
d_call: .
j_call: TRBJ2-4
clone_size: .
cdr3_nt: TGTGCCAGCAGCCCACAGGGTGCGGCCAAAAACATTCAGTACTTC
cdr3_aa: CASSPQGAAKNIQYF

v_call: TRBV12-3/TRBV12-4
d_call: TRBD1
j_call: TRBJ2-1
clone_size: .
cdr3_nt: TGTGCCAGCAGCCTTAACAGGGGCTGGGGGCAGTTCTTC
cdr3_aa: CASSLNRGWGQFF

v_call: TRBV7-2
d_call: TRBD1
j_call: TRBJ1-6
clone_size: few
cdr3_nt: TGTGCCAGCAGTCCGACGCTGGGACAGGGATTGTCACCCCTCCACTTT
cdr3_aa: CASSPTLGQGLSPLHF

v_call: TRBV5-6
d_call: TRBD1
j_call: TRBJ1-3
clone_size: few
cdr3_nt: TGTGCCAGCAGCCCGACAGGGTGGGGAAACACCATATATTTT
cdr3_aa: CASSPTGWGNTIYF

v_call: TRBV7-2
d_call: .
j_call: TRBJ2-3
clone_size: .
cdr3_nt: TGTGCCAGCAGCTTAGCCCAGCGTTTAGATACGCAGTATTTT
cdr3_aa: CASSLAQRLDTQYF

v_call: TRBV3-1/TRBV3-2
d_call: TRBD2
j_call: TRBJ2-3
clone_size: .
cdr3_nt: TGTGCCAGCAGCCAAGATTGGGGGGGAGGCACAGATACGCAGTATTTT
cdr3_aa: CASSQDWGGGTDTQYF

v_call: TRBV2
d_call: .
j_call: TRBJ2-6
clone_size: .
cdr3_nt: TGTGCCGGAACAGGGTCTGGGGCCAACGTCCTGACTTTC
cdr3_aa: CAGTGSGANVLTF

v_call: TRBV6-6
d_call: .
j_call: TRBJ1-5
clone_size: .
cdr3_nt: TGTGCCAGCAGTTACTCGAGGTCTCAGCCCCAGCATTTT
cdr3_aa: CASSYSRSQPQHF

v_call: TRBV19
d_call: .
j_call: TRBJ1-2
clone_size: .
cdr3_nt: TGTGCCAGTAGTACCCCATCTTGGAAGCCCGAACCAACTACCGACTATGGCTACACCTTC
cdr3_aa: CASSTPSWKPEPTTDYGYTF

v_call: TRBV9
d_call: TRBD1
j_call: TRBJ1-2
clone_size: .
cdr3_nt: TGTGCCAGCAGCGTCCGGGACAGGGATTATGGGGGCTACACCTTC
cdr3_aa: CASSVRDRDYGGYTF

v_call: TRBV7-2
d_call: .
j_call: TRBJ1-2
clone_size: few
cdr3_nt: TGTGCCAGCACCTTGATGCTTTCGCGGGAGGAGGATGGCTACACCTTC
cdr3_aa: CASTLMLSREEDGYTF

v_call: TRBV12-3/TRBV12-4
d_call: TRBD1
j_call: TRBJ1-4
clone_size: .
cdr3_nt: TGTGCCAGCAGCCTAGGGACAGGCCGGGTGTTTTTT
cdr3_aa: CASSLGTGRVFF

v_call: TRBV15
d_call: .
j_call: TRBJ2-1
clone_size: .
cdr3_nt: TGTGCCACCAGCCCAAGCCCGGACAATGAGCAGTTCTTC
cdr3_aa: CATSPSPDNEQFF

v_call: TRBV28
d_call: .
j_call: TRBJ1-2
clone_size: .
cdr3_nt: TGTGCCAGCAGTCGAAGACAAGACTATGGCTACACCTTC
cdr3_aa: CASSRRQDYGYTF

v_call: TRBV2
d_call: .
j_call: TRBJ2-2
clone_size: few
cdr3_nt: TGTGCCAGCAGTGATAGTAGTCAGGGGGAGGTCATCCGGAGGGAGCTGTTTTTT
cdr3_aa: CASSDSSQGEVIRRELFF

v_call: TRBV6-5
d_call: .
j_call: TRBJ1-2
clone_size: .
cdr3_nt: TGTGCCAGCAGTTACTCGGTGACAGCTAACTATGGCTACACCTTC
cdr3_aa: CASSYSVTANYGYTF

v_call: TRBV3-1/TRBV3-2
d_call: .
j_call: TRBJ2-7
clone_size: .
cdr3_nt: TGTGCCAGCAGCCAATTCCGGACAGACTCCTACGAGCAGTACTTC
cdr3_aa: CASSQFRTDSYEQYF

v_call: TRBV5-8
d_call: TRBD2
j_call: TRBJ2-3
clone_size: .
cdr3_nt: TGTGCCAGCAGCCTGGGACTAGCGGAGATCACAGATACGCAGTATTTT
cdr3_aa: CASSLGLAEITDTQYF

v_call: TRBV5-4
d_call: TRBD1
j_call: TRBJ1-1
clone_size: .
cdr3_nt: TGTGCCAGCAGCTATGGACAGGGAGGTGAAGCTTTCTTT
cdr3_aa: CASSYGQGGEAFF

v_call: TRBV4-3
d_call: .
j_call: TRBJ2-7
clone_size: .
cdr3_nt: TGCGCCAGCAGCCAAGGACAGGACGGATCCTACGAGCAGTACTTC
cdr3_aa: CASSQGQDGSYEQYF

v_call: TRBV29-1
d_call: .
j_call: TRBJ1-6
clone_size: .
cdr3_nt: TGCAGCGTCGCGGGGACGAATAATAATTCACCCCTCCACTTT
cdr3_aa: CSVAGTNNNSPLHF

v_call: TRBV3-1/TRBV3-2
d_call: .
j_call: TRBJ1-2
clone_size: .
cdr3_nt: TGTGCCAGCAGCCGGCAGGGCGACTATGGCTACACCTTC
cdr3_aa: CASSRQGDYGYTF

v_call: TRBV13
d_call: TRBD2
j_call: TRBJ2-1
clone_size: .
cdr3_nt: TGTGCCAGCAGCCCCGGACTAGCGGGGGGGCCTTTAGATGAGCAGTTCTTC
cdr3_aa: CASSPGLAGGPLDEQFF

v_call: TRBV9
d_call: .
j_call: TRBJ2-3
clone_size: .
cdr3_nt: TGTGCCAGCAGCGTAGTTCTAGAGGGTACGCAGTATTTT
cdr3_aa: CASSVVLEGTQYF

v_call: TRBV6-5
d_call: .
j_call: TRBJ2-3
clone_size: .
cdr3_nt: TGTGCCAGCAGCCGACTGGGGCTGGGCACAGATACGCAGTATTTT
cdr3_aa: CASSRLGLGTDTQYF

v_call: TRBV4-3
d_call: .
j_call: TRBJ2-7
clone_size: .
cdr3_nt: TGCGCCAGCAGCCAAGAAGGCCAGACTACCTACGAGCAGTACTTC
cdr3_aa: CASSQEGQTTYEQYF

v_call: TRBV11-2
d_call: .
j_call: TRBJ1-3
clone_size: .
cdr3_nt: TGTGCCAGCAGCTTCGATACAGGCTTCACTGGAAACACCATATATTTT
cdr3_aa: CASSFDTGFTGNTIYF

v_call: TRBV6-1
d_call: .
j_call: TRBJ2-1
clone_size: .
cdr3_nt: TGTGCCAGCAGTGAAGCTGGGGGGGGCGTACGAAAGTTGAAGTTCTTC
cdr3_aa: CASSEAGGGVRKLKFF

v_call: TRBV19
d_call: .
j_call: TRBJ1-2
clone_size: .
cdr3_nt: TGTGCCAGTAGTATAGACAGGGCCTATGGCTACACCTTC
cdr3_aa: CASSIDRAYGYTF

v_call: TRBV27
d_call: .
j_call: TRBJ2-7
clone_size: .
cdr3_nt: TGTGCCAGCAGCCTAACTAGCCACGGCGAGCAGTACTTC
cdr3_aa: CASSLTSHGEQYF

v_call: TRBV7-3
d_call: TRBD2
j_call: TRBJ2-3
clone_size: .
cdr3_nt: TGTGCCAGCAGCCGAACTAGCGGGGGGGATACGCAGTATTTT
cdr3_aa: CASSRTSGGDTQYF

v_call: TRBV3-1/TRBV3-2
d_call: TRBD2
j_call: TRBJ2-3
clone_size: .
cdr3_nt: TGTGCCAGCAGCCTACTAGCGGGGGTCCCCAGGGGCACAGATACGCAGTATTTT
cdr3_aa: CASSLLAGVPRGTDTQYF

v_call: TRBV20-1
d_call: TRBD1
j_call: TRBJ2-3
clone_size: .
cdr3_nt: TGCAGTGCTAGTCAGGACAGGGGAATAAGCACAGATACGCAGTATTTT
cdr3_aa: CSASQDRGISTDTQYF

v_call: TRBV10-2
d_call: TRBD1
j_call: TRBJ1-5
clone_size: once
cdr3_nt: TGCGCCAGCAGTACGACAGGGAACAATCAGCCCCAGCATTTT
cdr3_aa: CASSTTGNNQPQHF

v_call: TRBV5-8
d_call: TRBD2
j_call: TRBJ2-7
clone_size: once
cdr3_nt: TGTGCCAGCAGCTTGGGTCCCAGCGGGACCTACGAGCAGTACTTC
cdr3_aa: CASSLGPSGTYEQYF

v_call: TRBV7-9
d_call: TRBD1
j_call: TRBJ1-5
clone_size: .
cdr3_nt: TGTGCCAGCGGACAGGGTTTCAATCAGCCCCAGCATTTT
cdr3_aa: CASGQGFNQPQHF

v_call: TRBV19
d_call: .
j_call: TRBJ2-3
clone_size: .
cdr3_nt: TGTGCCACCAAACAGGGCGGGTATGTAGATACGCAGTATTTT
cdr3_aa: CATKQGGYVDTQYF

v_call: TRBV7-8
d_call: .
j_call: TRBJ1-1
clone_size: once
cdr3_nt: TGTGCCAGCAGCCCGACACAGGGGAACACTGAAGCTTTCTTT
cdr3_aa: CASSPTQGNTEAFF

v_call: TRBV5-6
d_call: .
j_call: TRBJ2-2
clone_size: few
cdr3_nt: TGTGCCAGCAGCTTGGTGGCCAGGGTTAACACCGGGGAGCTGTTTTTT
cdr3_aa: CASSLVARVNTGELFF

v_call: TRBV5-6
d_call: TRBD1
j_call: TRBJ2-7
clone_size: .
cdr3_nt: TGTGCCAGCAGCCCAGGACAGGGAGCCTACGAGCAGTACTTC
cdr3_aa: CASSPGQGAYEQYF

v_call: TRBV7-8
d_call: .
j_call: TRBJ1-4
clone_size: once
cdr3_nt: TGTGCCAGCAGCTTAGGGACAGTAGAAAAACTGTTTTTT
cdr3_aa: CASSLGTVEKLFF

v_call: TRBV6-2/TRBV6-3
d_call: TRBD2
j_call: TRBJ2-7
clone_size: .
cdr3_nt: TGTGCCAGCAGTCCCGGCGGGGGTAGACTGTACGAGCAGTACTTC
cdr3_aa: CASSPGGGRLYEQYF

v_call: TRBV9
d_call: .
j_call: TRBJ1-1
clone_size: .
cdr3_nt: TGTGCCAGCGCAGGCGCTCACGCTGAAGCTTTCTTT
cdr3_aa: CASAGAHAEAFF

v_call: TRBV12-3/TRBV12-4
d_call: TRBD1
j_call: TRBJ1-2
clone_size: once
cdr3_nt: TGTGCCAGCAGTTTAGTTACAGGGGGTGGCTACACCTTC
cdr3_aa: CASSLVTGGGYTF

v_call: TRBV14
d_call: .
j_call: TRBJ1-2
clone_size: .
cdr3_nt: TGTGCCAGCAGCCAAGATACGGCGGTAGCAAGGGGCTACACCTTC
cdr3_aa: CASSQDTAVARGYTF

v_call: TRBV19
d_call: .
j_call: TRBJ1-2
clone_size: .
cdr3_nt: TGTGCCAGTACCGACAGAGGCTATGGCTACACCTTC
cdr3_aa: CASTDRGYGYTF

v_call: TRBV6-1
d_call: .
j_call: TRBJ1-1
clone_size: .
cdr3_nt: TGTGCCAGCAGTGAATTTCAGGGGAAGAACACTGAAGCTTTCTTT
cdr3_aa: CASSEFQGKNTEAFF

v_call: TRBV4-1
d_call: .
j_call: TRBJ1-2
clone_size: few
cdr3_nt: TGCGCCAGCAGCCAACCCACAGGGCCCCCTAACTATGGCTACACCTTC
cdr3_aa: CASSQPTGPPNYGYTF

v_call: TRBV15
d_call: .
j_call: TRBJ2-1
clone_size: .
cdr3_nt: TGTGCCACCAGCAGAGATTCCGGACTGAGATACAATGAGCAGTTCTTC
cdr3_aa: CATSRDSGLRYNEQFF

v_call: TRBV5-1
d_call: TRBD2
j_call: TRBJ2-3
clone_size: .
cdr3_nt: TGCGCCAGCAGCCCAGGAGTTACCGGGGGGGATACGCAGTATTTT
cdr3_aa: CASSPGVTGGDTQYF